This T cell receptor beta chain originates from a study of T cells in Graves' hyperthyroidism and ophthalmopathy. Study overall: Before any treatment, at initial diagnosis, peripheral blood was collected.

About this clonotype: Its target is not known.

Study observations and caveats: Ophthalmopathy was distinguished from stable hyperthyroidism by 13 V-J signatures. Expanded thyroid clonotypes (above 0.001) were mostly also found in blood.

The CDR3 covers 16 residues. V shed 6 bases and J 2 bases; nucleotides not matched to a gene: 10. TCR beta CDR3 regions were amplified from RNA transcripts. The HTBI primer set served for first-round RT-PCR of the TCR CDR3. TCRdb recomputed calls from the multiplex PCR reads with MiXCR, one row per CDR3 protein. The data hold over 500,000 distinct CDR3 sequences, with about 16% observed a single time. Clinical Activity Scores of at least 3, NOSPECS grades of at least 4 and durations under 3 months characterized ophthalmopathy patients. The specimen was blood. The chain combines TRBV12-3 or TRBV12-4 with TRBJ2-5, with TRBD2 matching 9 bases. This TCR derives from a woman aged 30 to 39 with Graves' ophthalmopathy. The CDR3 loop reads CASSVWASGKQETQYF. The CDR3 DNA is TGTGCCAGCAGCGTATGGGCTAGCGGGAAACAAGAGACCCAGTACTTC.